The rows below give T cell receptor beta chains drawn from one sample of a study of T cell repertoires in cytomegalovirus infection. TCRdb reprocessed the reads with MiXCR, giving one entry per CDR3 protein. This table holds approximately 630,000 distinct CDR3 sequences, 24% found once. Sequencing used CD8+ T cells from PBMCs. These receptor sequences come from a human donor in good health (CMV status not recorded). Some clones in this sample may be carry-over from other donors' samples. CDR3s include the opening cysteine and the closing phenylalanine or tryptophan. The D gene is left open where the match is weak. The size entry is marked missing in some rows and otherwise reads once, few, many or a size class.

CDR3aa: CASSVEDRALTEAFF
CDR3nt: TGTGCCAGCAGCGTAGAGGACAGGGCTTTGACTGAAGCTTTCTTT
abundance: few
d_gene: TRBD1
j_gene: TRBJ1-1
v_gene: TRBV9

CDR3aa: CASSAGAGGYTDTQYF
CDR3nt: TGTGCCAGCAGCGCAGGAGCGGGGGGCTACACAGATACGCAGTATTTT
abundance: many
d_gene: TRBD2
j_gene: TRBJ2-3
v_gene: TRBV7-2

CDR3aa: CASSPLGRYKPTNTDTQYF
CDR3nt: TGTGCCAGCAGCCCCCTGGGCCGCTACAAACCTACAAACACAGATACGCAGTATTTT
abundance: many
d_gene: .
j_gene: TRBJ2-3
v_gene: TRBV7-2

CDR3aa: CASTTGQGIETQYF
CDR3nt: TGTGCCAGCACCACGGGACAGGGGATAGAGACCCAGTACTTC
abundance: many
d_gene: TRBD1
j_gene: TRBJ2-5
v_gene: TRBV28

CDR3aa: CASSSRDRGPYEQYF
CDR3nt: TGTGCCAGCAGCTCCCGGGACAGGGGTCCCTACGAGCAGTACTTC
abundance: few
d_gene: TRBD1
j_gene: TRBJ2-7
v_gene: TRBV11-3

CDR3aa: CASSLFDRGDEKLFF
CDR3nt: TGTGCCAGCAGCTTATTTGACAGGGGGGATGAAAAACTGTTTTTT
abundance: many
d_gene: TRBD1
j_gene: TRBJ1-4
v_gene: TRBV7-9

CDR3aa: CATSGEDRAYNEQFF
CDR3nt: TGTGCCACCAGTGGCGAGGACAGAGCCTACAATGAGCAGTTCTTC
abundance: few
d_gene: .
j_gene: TRBJ2-1
v_gene: TRBV24-1

CDR3aa: CASSETTGGAGQPQHF
CDR3nt: TGTGCCAGCAGTGAAACAACAGGGGGCGCGGGTCAGCCCCAGCATTTT
abundance: .
d_gene: TRBD1
j_gene: TRBJ1-5
v_gene: TRBV6-1

CDR3aa: CASSSSGTNNQPQHF
CDR3nt: TGTGCCAGCAGCTCATCCGGGACAAACAATCAGCCCCAGCATTTT
abundance: few
d_gene: .
j_gene: TRBJ1-5
v_gene: TRBV7-9

CDR3aa: CASSLALAGGDWETQYF
CDR3nt: TGTGCCAGCAGCTTAGCGCTAGCGGGGGGCGACTGGGAGACCCAGTACTTC
abundance: many
d_gene: TRBD2
j_gene: TRBJ2-5
v_gene: TRBV7-2

CDR3aa: CASSLTGEYEQYF
CDR3nt: TGTGCCAGCAGCTTGACAGGGGAGTACGAGCAGTACTTC
abundance: .
d_gene: TRBD1
j_gene: TRBJ2-7
v_gene: TRBV5-4

CDR3aa: CASSFPGTGGNSPLHF
CDR3nt: TGTGCCAGCAGTTTCCCCGGGACAGGGGGAAATTCACCCCTCCACTTT
abundance: .
d_gene: TRBD1
j_gene: TRBJ1-6
v_gene: TRBV12-3/TRBV12-4

CDR3aa: CASSSPPSGGQETQYF
CDR3nt: TGTGCCAGCAGCTCCCCCCCTAGCGGGGGACAAGAGACCCAGTACTTC
abundance: .
d_gene: TRBD2
j_gene: TRBJ2-5
v_gene: TRBV5-4

CDR3aa: CSARDEREGTDTQYF
CDR3nt: TGCAGTGCTAGAGATGAGAGGGAAGGCACAGATACGCAGTATTTT
abundance: .
d_gene: .
j_gene: TRBJ2-3
v_gene: TRBV20-1

CDR3aa: CASSQERTEANYGYTF
CDR3nt: TGTGCCAGCAGCCAAGAGAGGACGGAAGCTAACTATGGCTACACCTTC
abundance: few
d_gene: .
j_gene: TRBJ1-2
v_gene: TRBV4-2

CDR3aa: CASSPALRQSYEQYF
CDR3nt: TGTGCCAGTAGTCCCGCCTTACGGCAGTCCTACGAGCAGTACTTC
abundance: few
d_gene: .
j_gene: TRBJ2-7
v_gene: TRBV19

CDR3aa: CASSQGKTPSYEQYF
CDR3nt: TGTGCCAGCAGCCAAGGGAAGACACCATCCTACGAGCAGTACTTC
abundance: few
d_gene: .
j_gene: TRBJ2-7
v_gene: TRBV4-2

CDR3aa: CASSHGSRSAGELFF
CDR3nt: TGTGCCAGCAGCCACGGGAGTCGTAGCGCCGGGGAGCTGTTTTTT
abundance: once
d_gene: .
j_gene: TRBJ2-2
v_gene: TRBV14

CDR3aa: CASSHPGPSYEQYF
CDR3nt: TGTGCCAGCAGCCACCCGGGACCTAGCTACGAGCAGTACTTC
abundance: many
d_gene: .
j_gene: TRBJ2-7
v_gene: TRBV7-2

CDR3aa: CASSYSSQRDYEQYF
CDR3nt: TGTGCCAGCAGTTACTCTTCGCAAAGGGACTACGAGCAGTACTTC
abundance: .
d_gene: .
j_gene: TRBJ2-7
v_gene: TRBV6-5

CDR3aa: CASSTTEDPPRDASYNEQFF
CDR3nt: TGTGCCAGCAGCACAACGGAAGACCCGCCCCGGGATGCCTCCTACAATGAGCAGTTCTTC
abundance: many
d_gene: .
j_gene: TRBJ2-1
v_gene: TRBV7-9

CDR3aa: CSASNRAAREQFF
CDR3nt: TGCAGTGCTAGTAACAGGGCCGCACGGGAGCAGTTCTTC
abundance: many
d_gene: .
j_gene: TRBJ2-1
v_gene: TRBV20-1

CDR3aa: CASSFPGRGNNEQFF
CDR3nt: TGTGCCAGCAGCTTCCCGGGACGGGGGAACAATGAGCAGTTTTTC
abundance: .
d_gene: .
j_gene: TRBJ2-1
v_gene: TRBV7-2

CDR3aa: CASSAGESAYNSPLHF
CDR3nt: TGTGCCAGCAGTGCAGGCGAGTCCGCCTATAATTCACCCCTCCACTTT
abundance: .
d_gene: .
j_gene: TRBJ1-6
v_gene: TRBV2

CDR3aa: CASRKSEAIGYTF
CDR3nt: TGTGCCAGCCGTAAGTCGGAGGCTATCGGCTACACCTTC
abundance: .
d_gene: .
j_gene: TRBJ1-2
v_gene: TRBV7-3

CDR3aa: CASPTGLTEAFF
CDR3nt: TGTGCCAGCCCCACAGGGCTCACTGAAGCTTTCTTT
abundance: once
d_gene: .
j_gene: TRBJ1-1
v_gene: TRBV2

CDR3aa: CASSQYNTGELFF
CDR3nt: TGCGCCAGCAGCCAATATAACACCGGGGAGCTGTTTTTT
abundance: few
d_gene: .
j_gene: TRBJ2-2
v_gene: TRBV4-1

CDR3aa: CSARDPWDREGTEAFF
CDR3nt: TGCAGTGCTAGAGACCCCTGGGACAGGGAGGGCACTGAAGCTTTCTTT
abundance: .
d_gene: TRBD1
j_gene: TRBJ1-1
v_gene: TRBV20-1

CDR3aa: CASSVGSGYGNGYTF
CDR3nt: TGTGCCAGCAGCGTAGGGTCAGGGTACGGCAATGGCTACACCTTC
abundance: many
d_gene: .
j_gene: TRBJ1-2
v_gene: TRBV7-9

CDR3aa: CASSSGQVHYGYTF
CDR3nt: TGTGCCAGCAGCTCCGGGCAGGTGCACTATGGCTACACCTTC
abundance: many
d_gene: .
j_gene: TRBJ1-2
v_gene: TRBV7-9

CDR3aa: CASTPGGFPDTQYF
CDR3nt: TGTGCCAGTACCCCAGGAGGGTTCCCAGATACGCAGTATTTT
abundance: .
d_gene: .
j_gene: TRBJ2-3
v_gene: TRBV19

CDR3aa: CASSTSWGYEQYF
CDR3nt: TGTGCCAGCAGTACCTCGTGGGGATACGAGCAGTACTTC
abundance: few
d_gene: .
j_gene: TRBJ2-7
v_gene: TRBV6-5

CDR3aa: CASSQDPHTGGEDEQFF
CDR3nt: TGTGCCAGCAGCCAAGACCCTCACACAGGGGGCGAGGATGAGCAGTTCTTC
abundance: many
d_gene: TRBD1
j_gene: TRBJ2-1
v_gene: TRBV4-2

CDR3aa: CASSSLAALDTQYF
CDR3nt: TGTGCCAGCAGCTCCCTAGCGGCTTTAGATACGCAGTATTTT
abundance: .
d_gene: TRBD2
j_gene: TRBJ2-3
v_gene: TRBV7-2

CDR3aa: CSPDGFSGANVLTF
CDR3nt: TGCAGTCCGGACGGATTCTCTGGGGCCAACGTCCTGACTTTC
abundance: .
d_gene: .
j_gene: TRBJ2-6
v_gene: TRBV20-1

CDR3aa: CSVEATFTQTDTQYF
CDR3nt: TGCAGCGTTGAAGCCACCTTCACCCAAACAGATACGCAGTATTTT
abundance: few
d_gene: .
j_gene: TRBJ2-3
v_gene: TRBV29-1

CDR3aa: CASTRTGLRGAQHF
CDR3nt: TGTGCCAGTACCAGGACAGGCCTGCGTGGAGCCCAGCATTTT
abundance: .
d_gene: TRBD1
j_gene: TRBJ1-5
v_gene: TRBV19

CDR3aa: CASIDPGGEGYTF
CDR3nt: TGTGCCAGCATCGATCCGGGTGGCGAAGGCTACACCTTC
abundance: .
d_gene: .
j_gene: TRBJ1-2
v_gene: TRBV5-6

CDR3aa: CASSLVSGGTDTQYF
CDR3nt: TGTGCCAGCAGCTTAGTTAGCGGGGGCACAGATACGCAGTATTTT
abundance: many
d_gene: TRBD2
j_gene: TRBJ2-3
v_gene: TRBV7-2

CDR3aa: CSARDLRTGMNTEAFF
CDR3nt: TGCAGTGCTAGAGATCTAAGGACAGGGATGAACACTGAAGCTTTCTTT
abundance: many
d_gene: TRBD1
j_gene: TRBJ1-1
v_gene: TRBV20-1

CDR3aa: CASTSSGDSYNEQFF
CDR3nt: TGTGCCAGCACCTCTAGCGGGGACTCCTACAATGAGCAGTTCTTC
abundance: many
d_gene: TRBD2
j_gene: TRBJ2-1
v_gene: TRBV28

CDR3aa: CASSPLLTRQGAQWEAFF
CDR3nt: TGTGCCAGCAGCCCCCTCTTAACGAGACAGGGGGCGCAGTGGGAAGCTTTCTTT
abundance: many
d_gene: TRBD1
j_gene: TRBJ1-1
v_gene: TRBV7-2

CDR3aa: CASSYSSLGGGAYNEQFF
CDR3nt: TGTGCCAGCAGTTACTCGTCTTTAGGCGGGGGCGCCTACAATGAGCAGTTCTTC
abundance: .
d_gene: .
j_gene: TRBJ2-1
v_gene: TRBV6-6

CDR3aa: CASKAPTRQGVYNEQFF
CDR3nt: TGTGCCAGCAAAGCACCGACGAGGCAGGGCGTCTACAATGAGCAGTTCTTC
abundance: .
d_gene: .
j_gene: TRBJ2-1
v_gene: TRBV12-3/TRBV12-4

CDR3aa: CASSRRGTAYYNEQFF
CDR3nt: TGTGCCAGCAGCCGCAGGGGGACAGCCTATTACAATGAGCAGTTCTTC
abundance: few
d_gene: TRBD1
j_gene: TRBJ2-1
v_gene: TRBV7-9

CDR3aa: CSVEWASIEQFF
CDR3nt: TGCAGCGTTGAATGGGCCTCGATCGAGCAGTTCTTC
abundance: many
d_gene: .
j_gene: TRBJ2-1
v_gene: TRBV29-1

CDR3aa: CSARTRLARKETQYF
CDR3nt: TGCAGTGCTAGAACCCGACTAGCGCGGAAAGAGACCCAGTACTTC
abundance: .
d_gene: TRBD2
j_gene: TRBJ2-5
v_gene: TRBV20-1

CDR3aa: CSARPRTSNTGELFF
CDR3nt: TGCAGTGCTAGACCAAGGACCTCGAACACCGGGGAGCTGTTTTTT
abundance: few
d_gene: .
j_gene: TRBJ2-2
v_gene: TRBV20-1

CDR3aa: CASSGDRDGRGTGELFF
CDR3nt: TGTGCCAGCAGTGGGGACCGGGACGGCCGCGGCACCGGGGAGCTGTTTTTT
abundance: once
d_gene: .
j_gene: TRBJ2-2
v_gene: TRBV25-1

CDR3aa: CASSYNGGPGELFF
CDR3nt: TGTGCCAGCAGTTATAACGGGGGGCCCGGGGAGCTGTTTTTT
abundance: .
d_gene: .
j_gene: TRBJ2-2
v_gene: TRBV6-5

CDR3aa: CASSGNGQVLLAQHF
CDR3nt: TGTGCCAGCAGTGGGAACGGACAGGTCCTTCTGGCCCAGCATTTT
abundance: once
d_gene: TRBD1
j_gene: TRBJ1-5
v_gene: TRBV2

CDR3aa: CASVGTARYPYGYTF
CDR3nt: TGTGCCAGCGTCGGGACCGCGCGTTATCCCTATGGCTACACCTTC
abundance: .
d_gene: .
j_gene: TRBJ1-2
v_gene: TRBV7-2

CDR3aa: CSVETGIHEQYF
CDR3nt: TGCAGCGTGGAGACAGGGATCCACGAGCAGTACTTC
abundance: .
d_gene: TRBD1
j_gene: TRBJ2-7
v_gene: TRBV29-1

CDR3aa: CASSAENTEAFF
CDR3nt: TGTGCCAGCAGCGCAGAGAACACTGAAGCTTTCTTT
abundance: many
d_gene: .
j_gene: TRBJ1-1
v_gene: TRBV7-9

CDR3aa: CASSMSGYHGYTF
CDR3nt: TGTGCCAGTAGTATGTCCGGGTACCATGGCTACACCTTC
abundance: .
d_gene: .
j_gene: TRBJ1-2
v_gene: TRBV19

CDR3aa: CASSVAGGSNEQFF
CDR3nt: TGTGCCAGCAGCGTAGCCGGAGGCAGCAATGAGCAGTTCTTC
abundance: .
d_gene: .
j_gene: TRBJ2-1
v_gene: TRBV9

CDR3aa: CSATSGTSAFREQFF
CDR3nt: TGCAGTGCCACTTCCGGGACTAGCGCGTTTCGCGAGCAGTTCTTC
abundance: .
d_gene: TRBD2
j_gene: TRBJ2-1
v_gene: TRBV20-1

CDR3aa: CASSSRGTETINSPLHF
CDR3nt: TGTGCCAGCAGCAGCCGAGGGACAGAGACAATTAATTCACCCCTCCACTTT
abundance: many
d_gene: TRBD1
j_gene: TRBJ1-6
v_gene: TRBV7-8

CDR3aa: CSVQRGAGGKGYTF
CDR3nt: TGCAGCGTTCAGAGGGGAGCAGGCGGTAAGGGCTACACCTTC
abundance: .
d_gene: .
j_gene: TRBJ1-2
v_gene: TRBV29-1

CDR3aa: CASSSRLAGGHYNEQFF
CDR3nt: TGTGCCAGCAGCTCCCGACTAGCGGGGGGACACTACAATGAGCAGTTCTTC
abundance: many
d_gene: TRBD2
j_gene: TRBJ2-1
v_gene: TRBV7-8